The clone carrying this TCR delta chain was seen a handful of times. Possible read error: a much larger clone is one base away. The entry originates in a study of gamma-delta T cells after stem cell transplantation. The V and J ends lost 0 bases and 0 bases, in that order; junction bases with no gene match: 17. The CDR3 length is 21 residues. CDR1 is TSWWSYY and CDR2 is QGS in the germline V gene. TCRdb ran CATT on the RT-PCR reads. The sample lists some 800 delta-chain clones, 13% to 15% occurring once. The receptor's source is a human donor. It is not recorded whose cells these are; they may come from a transplant donor. The V call is TRDV1, the J call TRDJ1; 9 bases map to TRDD2. The sequencing sample was made of gamma-delta T cells. CDR3 protein: CALGELERGAFLPLYTDKLIF. The CDR3 coding sequence is TGTGCTCTTGGGGAACTAGAAAGGGGGGCCTTCCTACCCCTGTACACCGATAAACTCATCTTT.